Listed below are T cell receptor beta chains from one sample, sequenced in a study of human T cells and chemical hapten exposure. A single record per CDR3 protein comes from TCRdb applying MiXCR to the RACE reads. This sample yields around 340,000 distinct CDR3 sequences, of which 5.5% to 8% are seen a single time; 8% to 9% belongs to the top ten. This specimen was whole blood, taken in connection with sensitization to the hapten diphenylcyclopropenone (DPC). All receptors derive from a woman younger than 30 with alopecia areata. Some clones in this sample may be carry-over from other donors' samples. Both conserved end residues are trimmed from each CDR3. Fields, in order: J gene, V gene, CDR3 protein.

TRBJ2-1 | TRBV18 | ASTPGTDIYNEQF
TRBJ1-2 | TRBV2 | ASWTGANYGYT
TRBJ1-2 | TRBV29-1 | SVTHEDGYT
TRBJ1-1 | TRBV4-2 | ASSRGPNTEAF
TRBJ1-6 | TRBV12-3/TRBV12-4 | ASSPGQASPLH
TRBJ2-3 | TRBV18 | ASSPQNLDTQY
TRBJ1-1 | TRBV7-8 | ASSLIQGGTEAF
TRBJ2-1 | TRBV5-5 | ASSSAGGPNEQF
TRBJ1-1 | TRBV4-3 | ASSQEEGQGYTEAF
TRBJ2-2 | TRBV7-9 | ASSSLRGGGPTGELF
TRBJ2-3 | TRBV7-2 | ASSLNPATSGGSGTDTQY
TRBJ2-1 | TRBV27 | ASSHSGGHYNEQF
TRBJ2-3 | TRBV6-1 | ASSPRIAVSTDTQY
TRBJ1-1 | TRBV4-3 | ASSQDGRDGNTEAF
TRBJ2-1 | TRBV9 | ASSVSTGDNEQF
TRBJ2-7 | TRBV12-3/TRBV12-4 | ASSATSGATYEQY
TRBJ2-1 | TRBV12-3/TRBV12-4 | ASSYVGEQF
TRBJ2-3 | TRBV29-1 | SVELAGGQIDTQY
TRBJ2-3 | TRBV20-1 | SARDLWRGGTDTQY
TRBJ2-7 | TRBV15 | ATSRSGPYEQY
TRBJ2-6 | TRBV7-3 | ASSYSPGANVLT
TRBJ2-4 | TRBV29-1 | SVDGGAKNIQY
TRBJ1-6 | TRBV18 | ASSPPWQAGNSPLH
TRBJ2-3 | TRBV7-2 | ASSLGWSGADTQY
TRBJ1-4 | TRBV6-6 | ASSYAGNEKLF
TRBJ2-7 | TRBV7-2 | ASSLAGAGDAYEQY
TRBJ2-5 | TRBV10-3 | AISDHSGNQETQY
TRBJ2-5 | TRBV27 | ASMTYPGQQETQY
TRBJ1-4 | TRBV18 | ASSPLPGSVNEKLF
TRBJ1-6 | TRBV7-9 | ASSPIGNSPLH
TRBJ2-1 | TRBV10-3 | AISETGFGEQF
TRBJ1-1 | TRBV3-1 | ASSHGQLNTEAF
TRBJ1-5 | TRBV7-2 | ASSFRVGGNQPQH
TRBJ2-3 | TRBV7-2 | ASSSRGTSTDTQY
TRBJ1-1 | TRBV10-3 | AISEFGDTEAF
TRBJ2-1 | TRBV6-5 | ASTSPKAGYSNEQF
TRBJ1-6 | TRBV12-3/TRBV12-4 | ASSPSPRGYNSPLH
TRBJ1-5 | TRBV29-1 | SALQGSGNQPQH
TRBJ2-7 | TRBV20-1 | SAVIAAPYEQY
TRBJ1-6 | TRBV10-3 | AISGSPTDYNSPLH
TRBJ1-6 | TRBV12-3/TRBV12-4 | ASSFDRTGPLH
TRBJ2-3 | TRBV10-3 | ASSGLRSTDTQY
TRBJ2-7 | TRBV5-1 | ASSRADVGGGTYEQY
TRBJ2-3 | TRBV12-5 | ASGQNHRGLAGDEDTQY
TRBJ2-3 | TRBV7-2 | ASNRDKSTDTQY
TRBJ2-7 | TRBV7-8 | ASSSNRDESYEQY
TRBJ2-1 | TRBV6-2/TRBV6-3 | ASRGPGHKYNEQF
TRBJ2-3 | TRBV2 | ASSKKTGTSTDTQY
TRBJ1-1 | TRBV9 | ASSPWTGRNTEAF
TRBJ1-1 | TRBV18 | ASSVQGAVTEAF
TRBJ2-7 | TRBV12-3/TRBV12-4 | ASSPTLWQGIASEQY
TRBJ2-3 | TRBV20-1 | SARDAGVPTDTQY
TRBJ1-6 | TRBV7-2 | ASSLGVSGRNSPLH
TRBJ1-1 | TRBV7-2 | ASSLGRGGHTEAF